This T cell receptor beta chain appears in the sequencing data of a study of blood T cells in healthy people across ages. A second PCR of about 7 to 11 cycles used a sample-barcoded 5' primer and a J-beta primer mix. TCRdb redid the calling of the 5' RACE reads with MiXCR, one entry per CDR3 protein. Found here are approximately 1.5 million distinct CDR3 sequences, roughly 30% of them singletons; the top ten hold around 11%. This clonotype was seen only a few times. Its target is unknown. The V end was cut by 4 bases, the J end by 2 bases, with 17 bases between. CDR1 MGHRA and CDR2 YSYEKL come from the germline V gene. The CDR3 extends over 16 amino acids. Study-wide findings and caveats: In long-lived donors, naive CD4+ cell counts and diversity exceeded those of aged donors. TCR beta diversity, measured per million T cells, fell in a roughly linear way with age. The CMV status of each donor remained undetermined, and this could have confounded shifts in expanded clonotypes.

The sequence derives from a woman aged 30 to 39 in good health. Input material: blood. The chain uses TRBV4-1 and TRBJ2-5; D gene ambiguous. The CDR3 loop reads CASSLLPASRQETQYF. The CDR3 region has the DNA TGCGCCAGCAGCCTTCTGCCAGCGAGTCGACAAGAGACCCAGTACTTC.